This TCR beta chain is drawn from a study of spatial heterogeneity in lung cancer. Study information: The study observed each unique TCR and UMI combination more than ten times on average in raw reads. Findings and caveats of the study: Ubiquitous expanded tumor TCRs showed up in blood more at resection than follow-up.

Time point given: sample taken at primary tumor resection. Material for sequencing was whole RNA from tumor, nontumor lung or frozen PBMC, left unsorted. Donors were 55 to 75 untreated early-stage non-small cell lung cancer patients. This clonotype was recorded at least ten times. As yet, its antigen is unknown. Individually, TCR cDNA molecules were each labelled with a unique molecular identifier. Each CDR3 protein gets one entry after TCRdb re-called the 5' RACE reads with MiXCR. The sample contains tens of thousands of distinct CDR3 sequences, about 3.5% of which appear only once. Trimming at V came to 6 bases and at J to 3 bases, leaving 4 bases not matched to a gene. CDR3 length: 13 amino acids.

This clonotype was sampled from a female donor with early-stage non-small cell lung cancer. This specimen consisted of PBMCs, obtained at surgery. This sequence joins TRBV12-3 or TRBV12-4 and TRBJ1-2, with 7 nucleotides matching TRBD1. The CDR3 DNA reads TGTGCCAGCAGCACCGGGACAGACTATGGCTACACCTTC. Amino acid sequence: CASSTGTDYGYTF.